One sample yielded the 20 T cell receptor beta chains listed below, sequenced in a study of T cell repertoires in cytomegalovirus infection. TCRdb passed the reads through MiXCR, listing each CDR3 protein once. The table records some 390,000 distinct CDR3 sequences, 15% to 20% of them present only once. Sequenced sample: PBMCs. These receptors were obtained from a human donor in good health (CMV status not recorded). Some clones in this sample may be carry-over from other donors' samples.

This sequence joins TRBV18 and TRBJ2-5, with D unclear. V lost 5 bases to trimming and J lost 3 bases, with 13 bases between them. The CDR3 covers 14 residues. Germline V gene lookup returns CDR1 KGHSH and CDR2 LQKENI. This chain's CDR3 is CASSTLTDKETQYF. The CDR3, as DNA: TGTGCCAGCTCAACCTTGACGGATAAAGAGACCCAGTACTTC.

This clonotype has ten or more counts. CDR3 sequence: CASSFVGGGAEYEQYF. In DNA form, the CDR3 reads TGTGCCAGCAGCTTTGTAGGCGGGGGGGCTGAATACGAGCAGTACTTC. This chain links TRBV7-2 with TRBJ2-7, with 9 bases matching TRBD2. CDR1 and CDR2 (germline): SGHTA, FQGNSA. The CDR3 extends over 16 amino acids. V lost 3 bases, J lost 4 bases, and 10 bases stayed unmatched.

In its sample, this clonotype was seen a few times. The chain is built from TRBV19 and TRBJ1-6; the D is unclear. Germline V gene data show CDR1 as LNHDA and CDR2 as SQIVND (reference sequence). This CDR3 is built from 15 residues. Between the trimmed V and J ends, which lost 3 bases and 9 bases, there was a span of 15 bases. CDR3 bases: TGTGCCAGTAGTATGTGGAAATCGGGAATTTCACCCCTCCACTTT. Translated, it gives CASSMWKSGISPLHF.

This clonotype has a handful of counts. The chain uses TRBV5-1 and TRBJ2-1, with D hard to call. V lost 3 bases to trimming and J lost 5 bases, with 15 bases between them. The CDR3 is made up of 15 amino acids. Germline assignment: CDR1 SGHRS and CDR2 YFSETQ. CDR3 DNA sequence: TGCGCCAGCAGCTCTGGACCGTCTAGGGACAATGAGCAGTTCTTC. This gives the protein CASSSGPSRDNEQFF. The full variable domain, completed using reference TRBV5-1 and TRBJ2-1, is KAGVTQTPRYLIKTRGQQVTLSCSPISGHRSVSWYQQTPGQGLQFLFEYFSETQRNKGNFPGRFSGRQFSNSRSEMNVSTLELGDSALYLCASSSGPSRDNEQFFGPGTRLTVL.

This rearrangement joins TRBV27 to TRBJ1-5; D is unresolved. The CDR3 has 16 amino acids. CDR1 is MNHEY, CDR2 SMNVEV, per germline (reference sequence). Deletions cut 4 bases from V and 1 base from J, with 14 bases between. The CDR3 loop reads CASSSGGLGSNQPQHF. Written as DNA, the CDR3 is TGTGCCAGCAGTTCCGGAGGCCTAGGGAGCAATCAGCCCCAGCATTTT.

The chain recombines TRBV7-9 with TRBJ1-2; TRBD1 is a possible D gene (5 bases). The V and J ends lost 5 bases and 6 bases respectively, with 25 bases between them. The CDR3 has 17 amino acids. CDR1 is SEHNR and CDR2 is FQNEAQ in the germline V gene (reference sequence). The CDR3 nucleotides are TGTGCCAGCAGCCCCTCTCCGCGAGGTCCTATGGGACATGGCTACACCTTC. The encoded protein is CASSPSPRGPMGHGYTF.

The genes are TRBV12-3 or TRBV12-4 and TRBJ1-1; tentative D call: TRBD1 (6 bases). The CDR3 consists of 14 residues. V shed 7 bases and J shed 6 bases, with 18 bases lying between them. The CDR3 protein is CASTLGAGVAEAFF. Written as DNA, the CDR3 is TGTGCCAGCACCTTAGGTGCAGGGGTAGCTGAAGCTTTCTTT.

This clonotype was counted a few times. V gene TRBV5-4 combines with J gene TRBJ2-7; D unresolved. Trimming cost V 0 bases and J 2 bases, with 9 bases left between them. Germline lookup yields CDR1 SGHNT and CDR2 YYREEE (reference sequence). The CDR3 is made up of 14 amino acids. CDR3 region: CASSLVSSTYEQYF. CDR3 nucleotides: TGTGCCAGCAGCTTGGTCTCCTCCACCTACGAGCAGTACTTC. The variable domain in full, completed from reference TRBV5-4 and TRBJ2-7, reads ETGVTQSPTHLIKTRGQQVTLRCSSQSGHNTVSWYQQALGQGPQFIFQYYREEENGRGNFPPRFSGLQFPNYSSELNVNALELDDSALYLCASSLVSSTYEQYFGPGTRLTVT.

This clonotype came up many times. The V gene is TRBV12-3 or TRBV12-4, the J gene TRBJ1-2; possible D gene TRBD1, 5 bases. CDR3 length equals 13 residues. V lost 5 bases to trimming and J lost 7 bases, with 14 bases between them. The CDR3 nucleotides are TGTGCCAGCAGTCCTAGGGCTGGGGGTGGCTACACCTTC. Translated: CASSPRAGGGYTF.

Ten or more counts support this clonotype. This sequence joins TRBV6-2 or TRBV6-3 and TRBJ2-6; D is ambiguous. Germline CDR1 reads MNHEY; CDR2 reads SVGEGT. The CDR3 is 14 residues long. Trimming took off 1 base at V and 2 bases at J, with 3 bases between the two ends. The CDR3 spells CASSYYPGANVLTF. CDR3 in DNA: TGTGCCAGCAGTTACTACCCTGGGGCCAACGTCCTGACTTTC.

This clonotype has just a few counts. V and J are TRBV19 and TRBJ2-4; tentative D call: TRBD2 (6 bases). The germline V gene has CDR1 LNHDA and CDR2 SQIVND (reference sequence). CDR3 length equals 14 residues. V gave up 5 bases and J gave up 7 bases, with 15 bases separating them. The DNA of the CDR3 is TGTGCCAGTAGTCCCCGACTCCGGGAGAACATTCAGTACTTC. Protein sequence: CASSPRLRENIQYF.

Many counts were recorded for this clonotype. The rearrangement links TRBV7-9 to TRBJ2-3; 9 positions match TRBD2. Trimming cost V 5 bases and J 3 bases; bases outside gene matches: 15. The CDR3 is made up of 18 amino acids. In germline, CDR1 is SEHNR, CDR2 FQNEAQ (reference sequence). The CDR3 nucleotides read TGTGCCAGCAGCCCACGAGGACGCGGAGCGGGAGGAACAGATACGCAGTATTTT. It specifies CASSPRGRGAGGTDTQYF.

This clonotype was observed a handful of times. The chain is built from TRBV30 and TRBJ2-3; possibly TRBD2 for D (6 bases). This CDR3 contains 14 residues. The germline V gene encodes CDR1 GTSNPN and CDR2 SVGIG (reference sequence). Trimming stripped 4 bases from V and 2 bases from J, with 13 bases between. The CDR3 is CAWNAASVTDTQYF. For the CDR3, the DNA is TGTGCCTGGAACGCGGCTAGCGTCACAGATACGCAGTATTTT. The full variable domain, its missing parts supplied by reference TRBV30 and TRBJ2-3, is SQTIHQWPATLVQPVGSPLSLECTVEGTSNPNLYWYRQAAGRGLQLLFYSVGIGQISSEVPQNLSASRPQDRQFILSSKKLLLSDSGFYLCAWNAASVTDTQYFGPGTRLTVL.

This clonotype appeared many times. The genes are TRBV5-1 and TRBJ1-1; no firm D call. Germline loops: CDR1 SGHRS, CDR2 YFSETQ. Trimming pared 0 bases from V and 3 bases from J, leaving 9 bases between. CDR3 length: 14 amino acids. The DNA of the CDR3 is TGCGCCAGCAGCTTGGCCCTGAGGGACACTGAAGCTTTCTTT. This gives the protein CASSLALRDTEAFF. Full variable domain (missing parts from reference TRBV5-1 and TRBJ1-1): KAGVTQTPRYLIKTRGQQVTLSCSPISGHRSVSWYQQTPGQGLQFLFEYFSETQRNKGNFPGRFSGRQFSNSRSEMNVSTLELGDSALYLCASSLALRDTEAFFGQGTRLTVV.

This clonotype was detected ten times or more. V gene TRBV28 combines with J gene TRBJ2-5; 7 nucleotides match TRBD2. Trimming at V came to 3 bases and at J to 5 bases, leaving 9 bases not matched to a gene. Per the germline V gene, CDR1 is MDHEN and CDR2 is SYDVKM. CDR3 size: 15 residues. In DNA form, the CDR3 reads TGTGCCAGCAGTTTTCCGGGAGGCGGGGACGAGACCCAGTACTTC. Protein sequence: CASSFPGGGDETQYF.

This clonotype has a handful of counts. The CDR3 region has the DNA TGCGCCAGCAGCCAAGATTGGGCAGATACGCAGTATTTT. Amino acid sequence: CASSQDWADTQYF. The chain joins TRBV4-3 to TRBJ2-3, with D uncertain. The CDR3 runs to 13 residues. The V gene lost 0 bases and the J gene lost 4 bases, with 5 bases spanning the gap. Germline lookup yields CDR1 LGHNA and CDR2 YSLEER.

This clonotype was found many times. The gene calls are TRBV27 and TRBJ1-1; D remains ambiguous. Between the trimmed V and J ends, which lost 4 bases and 8 bases, there was a span of 14 bases. The CDR3 is 13 amino acids. In germline, CDR1 is MNHEY, CDR2 SMNVEV (reference sequence). For the CDR3, the DNA is TGTGCCAGCAGTTCTTGGACCCACGGAGAAGCTTTCTTT. It is translated as CASSSWTHGEAFF.

This clonotype was picked up a small number of times. The chain is built from TRBV3-1 and TRBJ2-1; D uncertain. Per germline, CDR1 LGHDT and CDR2 YNNKEL (reference sequence). This CDR3 spans 15 amino acids. The V end was cut by 0 bases, the J end by 2 bases, with 8 bases between. In DNA, the CDR3 is TGTGCCAGCAGCCAAGAGCGTCCGACCTACAATGAGCAGTTCTTC. It specifies CASSQERPTYNEQFF.

V gene TRBV10-2 combines with J gene TRBJ1-1, with TRBD1 matching over 7 bases. The CDR3 spans 14 residues. From germline, CDR1 is WSHSY and CDR2 SAAADI. V shed 6 bases and J 4 bases; nucleotides not matched to a gene: 8. The CDR3 DNA follows: TGCGCCAGCAGGAGTACAGGGGCGAGCACTGAAGCTTTCTTT. It translates to CASRSTGASTEAFF.

The chain is built from TRBV20-1 and TRBJ2-7, with D tentatively TRBD2 (6 bases). The V gene's germline CDR1 is DFQATT and CDR2 SNEGSKA (reference sequence). The CDR3 runs 12 residues. CDR3 sequence reads: CSGDSPSGEQYF. In DNA, the CDR3 is TGCAGCGGGGACTCCCCATCGGGCGAGCAGTACTTC.